This T cell receptor (beta chain) was sequenced in a study of cytomegalovirus exposure and HLA in healthy donors. Notes on the study in general: A missense DCLRE1C variant was associated with V- and J-gene trimming of TCR beta chains in a later analysis, and an independent cohort replicated the association.

PCR involved 60 Vbeta and 13 Jbeta primers. Some clones are missing from TCRdb's copy, which holds only in-frame ones; the method was immunoSEQ multiplex PCR. The top ten hold 4.9% of the sample, which has 180,000 or so clones, around 81% seen once. V lost 5 bases and J 0 bases, leaving 20 bases between the germline ends. The CDR3 is 17 amino acids. In germline, CDR1 is SGHAT, CDR2 FQNNGV. This cohort consisted of healthy bone marrow donors. Details on this clone: Its antigen is as yet unknown.

This clonotype was obtained from a woman younger than 30 in good health and CMV-seropositive. The sample comprised PBMCs. The gene calls are TRBV11-2 and TRBJ2-7; tentative D call: TRBD1 (5 bases). CDR3 nucleotides: TGTGCCAGCAGCCACCCGGAAGGGGCAGGTTCCTCCTACGAGCAGTACTTC. Translating gives CASSHPEGAGSSYEQYF.